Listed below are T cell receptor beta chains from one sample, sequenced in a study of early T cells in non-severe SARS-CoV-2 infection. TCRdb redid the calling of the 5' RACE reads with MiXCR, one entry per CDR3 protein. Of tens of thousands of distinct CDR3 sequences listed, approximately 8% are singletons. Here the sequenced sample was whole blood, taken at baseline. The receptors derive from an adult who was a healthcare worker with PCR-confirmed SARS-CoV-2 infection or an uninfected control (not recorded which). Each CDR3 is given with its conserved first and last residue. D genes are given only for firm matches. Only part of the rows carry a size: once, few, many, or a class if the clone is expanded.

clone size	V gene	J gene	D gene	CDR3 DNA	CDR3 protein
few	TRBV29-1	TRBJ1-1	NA	TGCAGCGTGTCCGGGACGGCGAACACTGAAGCTTTCTTT	CSVSGTANTEAFF
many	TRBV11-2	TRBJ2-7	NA	TGTGCCAGCAGCTTAGGTCTGCACTCCTACGAGCAGTACTTC	CASSLGLHSYEQYF
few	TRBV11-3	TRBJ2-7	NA	TGTGCCAGCAGCTTACCTGGGTTTTACGAGCAGTACTTC	CASSLPGFYEQYF
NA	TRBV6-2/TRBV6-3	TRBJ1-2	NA	TGTGCCAGCAGTCATCCACAGGATTTCTATGGCTACACCTTC	CASSHPQDFYGYTF
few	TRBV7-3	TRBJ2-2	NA	TGTGCCAGCAGCTTATTAGACACCGGGGAGCTGTTTTTT	CASSLLDTGELFF
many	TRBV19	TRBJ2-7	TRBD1	TGTGCCAGTAGTACCGGACAGGTCGCCTCCTACGAGCAGTACTTC	CASSTGQVASYEQYF
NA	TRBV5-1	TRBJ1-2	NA	TGCGCCAGCAGCCCCGAAGGGAGCTCGTCTTTATATGGCTACACCTTC	CASSPEGSSSLYGYTF
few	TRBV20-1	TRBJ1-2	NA	TGCAGTGCCCCGGGAGGTGATGACAGGCCTGATGGCTACACCTTC	CSAPGGDDRPDGYTF
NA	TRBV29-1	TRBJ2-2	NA	TGCAGCGTTTTTATCACCGGGGAGCTGTTTTTT	CSVFITGELFF
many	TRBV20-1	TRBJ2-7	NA	TGCAGTGCAGAGAGATACGAGCAGTACTTC	CSAERYEQYF
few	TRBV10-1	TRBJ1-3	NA	TGCGCCAGCAGTTTCAGAGAGTATGACAGCTCTGGAAACACCATATATTTT	CASSFREYDSSGNTIYF
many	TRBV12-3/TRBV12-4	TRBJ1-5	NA	TGTGCCAGCAGTCCAATAACAGGAAAGAATCAGCCCCAGCATTTT	CASSPITGKNQPQHF
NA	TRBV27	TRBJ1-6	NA	TGTGCCAGCAGTTTAGTGGCTTATAATTCACCCCTCCACTTT	CASSLVAYNSPLHF
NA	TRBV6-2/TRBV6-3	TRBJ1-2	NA	TGTGCCAGCAGTACTACAATTGACCGATTCTATGGCTACACCTTC	CASSTTIDRFYGYTF
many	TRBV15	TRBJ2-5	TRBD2	TGTGCCACCAGCAGGATCGCTCTAGCGGGGGCCGCTCAAGAGACCCAGTACTTC	CATSRIALAGAAQETQYF
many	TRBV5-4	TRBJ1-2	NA	TGTGCCAGCAGCTTTGGGGACAACTATGGCTACACCTTC	CASSFGDNYGYTF
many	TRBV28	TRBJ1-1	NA	TGTGCCAGCAGTTTTCGAGTGAGGGGTAACACTGAAGCTTTCTTT	CASSFRVRGNTEAFF
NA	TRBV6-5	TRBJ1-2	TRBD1	TGTGCCAGCAGTTACCACAGGACAGGGAAAGGTGGCTACACCTTC	CASSYHRTGKGGYTF
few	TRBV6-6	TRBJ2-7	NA	TGTGCCAGCACCTACAGTTCTTCCTACGAGCAGTACTTC	CASTYSSSYEQYF
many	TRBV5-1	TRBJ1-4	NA	TGCGCCAGCAGCTTGCTGGGGAATAATGAAAAACTGTTTTTT	CASSLLGNNEKLFF
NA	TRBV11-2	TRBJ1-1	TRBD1	TGTGCCAGCAGTAGGACAGGCGACACTGAAGCTTTCTTT	CASSRTGDTEAFF
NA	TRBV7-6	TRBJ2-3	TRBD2	TGTGCCAGCAGCTTAGCGCGAACTAGCGGGAGTCTGAATACGCAGTATTTT	CASSLARTSGSLNTQYF
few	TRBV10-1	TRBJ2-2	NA	TGCGCCAGCAGTGAGCGGGACACCGGGGAGCTGTTTTTT	CASSERDTGELFF
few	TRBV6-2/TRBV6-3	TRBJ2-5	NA	TGTGCCAGCAGTCACGTCCCTCGACGGACCCAGTACTTC	CASSHVPRRTQYF
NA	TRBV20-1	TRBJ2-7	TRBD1	TGCAGTGCTGCAAACCGGGACAGGACCTTCGAGCAGTACTTC	CSAANRDRTFEQYF
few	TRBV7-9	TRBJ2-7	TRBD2	TGTGCCAGCAGCCCGAGGAGCGGGAGCTCCTACGAGCAGTACTTC	CASSPRSGSSYEQYF
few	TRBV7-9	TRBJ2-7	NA	TGTGCCAGCAGCCCGGCGGACGTAAGAAGGGACGAGCAGTACTTC	CASSPADVRRDEQYF
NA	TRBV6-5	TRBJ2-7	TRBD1	TGTGCCTACGACAGGGCCTACGAGCAGTACTTC	CAYDRAYEQYF
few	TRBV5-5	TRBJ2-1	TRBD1	TGTGCCAGCAGAGAGACAGGGGGCCCCTACAATGAGCAGTTCTTC	CASRETGGPYNEQFF
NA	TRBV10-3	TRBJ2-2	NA	TGTGCCACCGGGACCTTAAACACCGGGGAGCTGTTTTTT	CATGTLNTGELFF